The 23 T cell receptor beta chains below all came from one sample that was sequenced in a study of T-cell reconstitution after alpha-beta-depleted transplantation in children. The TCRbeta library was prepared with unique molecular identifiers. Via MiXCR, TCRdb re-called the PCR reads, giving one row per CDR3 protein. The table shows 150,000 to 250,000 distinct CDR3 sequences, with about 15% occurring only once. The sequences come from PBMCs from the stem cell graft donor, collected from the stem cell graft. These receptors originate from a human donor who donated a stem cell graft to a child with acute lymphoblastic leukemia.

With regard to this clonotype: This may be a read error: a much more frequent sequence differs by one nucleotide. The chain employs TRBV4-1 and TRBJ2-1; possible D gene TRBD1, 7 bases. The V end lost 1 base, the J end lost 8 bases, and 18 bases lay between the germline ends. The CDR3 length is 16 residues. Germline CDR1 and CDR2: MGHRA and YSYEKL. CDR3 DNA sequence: TGCGCCAGCAGCCAAGGCAGGGGGGACCTGACCGATGAGCAGTTCTTC. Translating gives CASSQGRGDLTDEQFF.

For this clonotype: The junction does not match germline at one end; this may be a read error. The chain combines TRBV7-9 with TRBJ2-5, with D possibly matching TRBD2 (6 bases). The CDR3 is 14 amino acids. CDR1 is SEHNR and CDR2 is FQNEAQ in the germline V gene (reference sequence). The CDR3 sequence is CASSLRGVRETKYF. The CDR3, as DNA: TGTGCCAGCAGCTTACGCGGGGTACGAGAGACCAAGTACTTC.

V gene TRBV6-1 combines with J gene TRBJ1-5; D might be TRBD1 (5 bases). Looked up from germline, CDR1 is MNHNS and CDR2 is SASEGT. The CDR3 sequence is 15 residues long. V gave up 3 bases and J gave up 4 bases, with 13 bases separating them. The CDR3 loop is CASSDFRVRNQPQHF. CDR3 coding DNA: TGTGCCAGCAGTGATTTCAGGGTGAGGAATCAGCCCCAGCATTTT.

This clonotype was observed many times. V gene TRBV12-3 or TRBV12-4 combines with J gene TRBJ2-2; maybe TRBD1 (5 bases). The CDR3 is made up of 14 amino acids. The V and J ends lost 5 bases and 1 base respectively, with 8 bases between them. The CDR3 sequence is CASSPDRNTGELFF. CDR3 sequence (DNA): TGTGCCAGCAGTCCCGACAGGAACACCGGGGAGCTGTTTTTT.

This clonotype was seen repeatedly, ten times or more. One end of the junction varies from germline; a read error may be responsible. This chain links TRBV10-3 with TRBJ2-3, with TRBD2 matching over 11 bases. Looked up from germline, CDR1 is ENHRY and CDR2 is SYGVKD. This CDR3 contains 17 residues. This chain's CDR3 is CAISENLAGGLTNTQYF. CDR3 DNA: TGTGCCATCAGTGAGAATCTAGCGGGAGGCCTCACAAATACGCAGTATTTT.

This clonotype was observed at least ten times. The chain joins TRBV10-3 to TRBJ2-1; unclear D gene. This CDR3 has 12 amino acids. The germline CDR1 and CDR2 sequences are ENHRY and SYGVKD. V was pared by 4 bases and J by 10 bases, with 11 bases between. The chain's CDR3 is CAISVTAREQFF. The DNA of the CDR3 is TGTGCCATCAGTGTAACCGCGCGGGAGCAGTTCTTC.

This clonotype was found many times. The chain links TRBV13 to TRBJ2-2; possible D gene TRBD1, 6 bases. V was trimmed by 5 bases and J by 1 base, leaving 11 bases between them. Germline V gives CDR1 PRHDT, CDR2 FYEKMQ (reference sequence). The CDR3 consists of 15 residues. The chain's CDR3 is CASSPEGENTGELFF. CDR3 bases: TGTGCCAGCAGCCCAGAGGGGGAGAACACCGGGGAGCTGTTTTTT.

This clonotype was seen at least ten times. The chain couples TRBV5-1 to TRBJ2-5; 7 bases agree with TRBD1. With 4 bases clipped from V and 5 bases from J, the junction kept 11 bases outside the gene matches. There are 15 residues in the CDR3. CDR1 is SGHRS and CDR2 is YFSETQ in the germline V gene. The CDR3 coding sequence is TGCGCCAGCAGCCTCCGGACAGGCCTAGGGGAGACCCAGTACTTC. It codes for CASSLRTGLGETQYF.

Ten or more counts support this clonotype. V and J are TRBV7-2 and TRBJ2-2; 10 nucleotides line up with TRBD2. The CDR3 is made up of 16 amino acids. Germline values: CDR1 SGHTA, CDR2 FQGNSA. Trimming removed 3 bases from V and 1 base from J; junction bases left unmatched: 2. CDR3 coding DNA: TGTGCCAGCAGCTTTAGCGGGAGGTTGAACACCGGGGAGCTGTTTTTT. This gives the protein CASSFSGRLNTGELFF.

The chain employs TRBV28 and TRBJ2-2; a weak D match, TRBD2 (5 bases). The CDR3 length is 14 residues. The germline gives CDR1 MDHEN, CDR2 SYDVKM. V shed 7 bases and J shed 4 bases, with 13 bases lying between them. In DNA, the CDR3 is TGTGCCAGCATTCACGGGATGGTCACCGGGGAGCTGTTTTTT. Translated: CASIHGMVTGELFF.

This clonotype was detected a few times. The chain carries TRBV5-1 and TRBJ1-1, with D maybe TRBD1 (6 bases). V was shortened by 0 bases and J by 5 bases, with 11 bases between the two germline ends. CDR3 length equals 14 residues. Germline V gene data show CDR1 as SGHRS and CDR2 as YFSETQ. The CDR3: CASSLDREKTEAFF. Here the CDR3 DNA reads TGCGCCAGCAGCTTGGACAGGGAAAAGACTGAAGCTTTCTTT. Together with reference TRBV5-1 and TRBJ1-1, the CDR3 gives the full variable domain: KAGVTQTPRYLIKTRGQQVTLSCSPISGHRSVSWYQQTPGQGLQFLFEYFSETQRNKGNFPGRFSGRQFSNSRSEMNVSTLELGDSALYLCASSLDREKTEAFFGQGTRLTVV.

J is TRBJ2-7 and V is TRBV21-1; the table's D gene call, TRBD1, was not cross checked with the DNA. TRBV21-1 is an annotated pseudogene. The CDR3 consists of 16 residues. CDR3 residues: CASSIRSGDRAYEQYF. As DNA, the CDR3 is TGTGCCAGCAGCATACGGTCCGGGGATAGGGCTTACGAGCAGTACTTC.

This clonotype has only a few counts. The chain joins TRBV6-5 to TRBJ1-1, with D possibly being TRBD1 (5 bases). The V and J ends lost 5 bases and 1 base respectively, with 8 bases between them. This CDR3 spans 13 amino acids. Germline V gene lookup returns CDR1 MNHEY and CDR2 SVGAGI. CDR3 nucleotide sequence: TGTGCCAGCAGTCCCGGACAGAACACTGAAGCTTTCTTT. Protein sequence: CASSPGQNTEAFF.

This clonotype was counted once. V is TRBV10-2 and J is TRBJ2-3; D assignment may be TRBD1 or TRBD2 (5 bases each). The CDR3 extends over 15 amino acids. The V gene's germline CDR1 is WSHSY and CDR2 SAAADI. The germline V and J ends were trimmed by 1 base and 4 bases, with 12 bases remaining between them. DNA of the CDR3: TGCGCCAGCAGTGAGTACACATTGGGGGCAGATACGCAGTATTTT. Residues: CASSEYTLGADTQYF.

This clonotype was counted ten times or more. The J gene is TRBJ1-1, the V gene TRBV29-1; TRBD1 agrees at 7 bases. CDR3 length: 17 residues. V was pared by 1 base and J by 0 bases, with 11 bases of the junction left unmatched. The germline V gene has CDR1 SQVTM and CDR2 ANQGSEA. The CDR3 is CSVEALRGGFMNTEAFF. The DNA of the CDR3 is TGCAGCGTTGAAGCGCTGAGAGGGGGCTTCATGAACACTGAAGCTTTCTTT.

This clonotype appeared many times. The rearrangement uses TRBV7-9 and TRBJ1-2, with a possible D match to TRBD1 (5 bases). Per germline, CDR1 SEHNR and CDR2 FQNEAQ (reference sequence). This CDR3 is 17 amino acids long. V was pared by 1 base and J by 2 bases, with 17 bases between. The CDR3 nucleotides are TGTGCCAGCAGCTTAGAATTCGGGGCGGCGGGAAACTATGGCTACACCTTC. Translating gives CASSLEFGAAGNYGYTF.

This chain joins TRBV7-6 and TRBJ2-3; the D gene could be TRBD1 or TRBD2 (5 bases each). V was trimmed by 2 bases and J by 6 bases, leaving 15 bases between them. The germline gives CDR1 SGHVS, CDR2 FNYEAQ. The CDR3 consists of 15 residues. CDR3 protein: CASSLIGGSGDTQYF. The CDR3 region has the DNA TGTGCCAGCAGCTTAATTGGGGGATCAGGCGATACGCAGTATTTT.

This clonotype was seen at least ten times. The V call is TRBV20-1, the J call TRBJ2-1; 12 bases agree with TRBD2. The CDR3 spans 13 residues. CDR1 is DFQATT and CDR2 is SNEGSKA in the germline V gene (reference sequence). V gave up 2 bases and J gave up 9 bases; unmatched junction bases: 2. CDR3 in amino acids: CSARRLAGVEQFF. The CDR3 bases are TGCAGTGCTAGACGACTAGCGGGAGTTGAGCAGTTCTTC.

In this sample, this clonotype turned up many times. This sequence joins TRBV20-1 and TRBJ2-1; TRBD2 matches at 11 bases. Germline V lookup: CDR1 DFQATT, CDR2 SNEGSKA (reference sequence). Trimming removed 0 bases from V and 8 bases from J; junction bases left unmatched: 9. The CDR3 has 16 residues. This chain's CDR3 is CSARDDSLAGAYEQFF. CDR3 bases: TGCAGTGCTAGAGATGATTCACTAGCGGGAGCGTATGAGCAGTTCTTC.

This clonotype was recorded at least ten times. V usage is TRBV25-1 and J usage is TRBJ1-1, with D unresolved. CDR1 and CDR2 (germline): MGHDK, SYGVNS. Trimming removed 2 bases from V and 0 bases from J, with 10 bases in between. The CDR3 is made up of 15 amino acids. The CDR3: CASSEGLFMNTEAFF. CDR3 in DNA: TGTGCCAGCAGTGAAGGGTTATTTATGAACACTGAAGCTTTCTTT.

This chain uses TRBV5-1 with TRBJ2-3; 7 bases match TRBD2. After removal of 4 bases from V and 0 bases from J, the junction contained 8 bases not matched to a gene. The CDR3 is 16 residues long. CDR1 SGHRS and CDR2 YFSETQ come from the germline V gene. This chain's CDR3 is CASSVFSGLSTDTQYF. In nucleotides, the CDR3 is TGCGCCAGCAGCGTTTTTAGCGGGCTTAGCACAGATACGCAGTATTTT.

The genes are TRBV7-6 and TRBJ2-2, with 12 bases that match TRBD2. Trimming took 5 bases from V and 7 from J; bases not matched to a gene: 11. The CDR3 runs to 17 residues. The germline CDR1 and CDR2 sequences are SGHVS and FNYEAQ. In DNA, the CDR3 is TGTGCCAGCAGCCCAAGACTAGCGGGAGTTAACGGCGGGGAGCTGTTTTTT. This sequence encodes CASSPRLAGVNGGELFF.

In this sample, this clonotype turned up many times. The CDR3 DNA reads TGTGCCAGCAGCTTAAGGGGAGAGACCCAGTACTTC. It encodes CASSLRGETQYF. The rearrangement uses TRBV7-2 and TRBJ2-5; a possible D gene is TRBD1 (5 bases). The CDR3 is made up of 12 amino acids. Per the germline V gene, CDR1 is SGHTA and CDR2 is FQGNSA. With 2 bases removed from V and 4 bases from J, the gap between germline ends came to 5 bases.